This T cell receptor beta chain was recovered during a study of cytomegalovirus exposure and HLA in healthy donors. A word on this clone: Its cognate antigen is unknown.

PCR used 60 Vbeta primers and 13 Jbeta primers. Produced via immunoSEQ multiplex PCR; TCRdb's table is partial and in-frame only. The sample consists of about 150,000 clones, just under 75% of them appearing once. Likely unrecorded immune exposures existed in these nominally healthy donors. The CDR3 spans 15 residues. Germline V gene data show CDR1 as SEHNR and CDR2 as FQNEAQ (reference sequence). Findings and limits, study-wide: Upon later analysis, TCR association rates were observed to vary by HLA locus, being highest for DRB1 and lowest for HLA-C. Earlier analysis found most TCR beta V segments productive about 87% or about 30% of the time. Among donors in an Asian-associated ancestry cluster, a later analysis reportedly found fewer N-insertions than the roughly 700-donor mean.

The receptor was derived from a woman aged 18-30 years in good health and CMV-seronegative. The rearrangement joins TRBV7-9 to TRBJ2-5, with D perhaps TRBD2 (6 bases). With the DNA end fitting TRBJ2-7 better, the J assignment may be wrong. Sequencing used PBMCs. The CDR3: CASSHPSREPYEQYF. For the CDR3, the DNA is TGTGCCAGCAGCCACCCCAGTCGGGAGCCCTACGAGCAGTACTTC.